This T cell receptor (beta chain) is from a study of T-cell reconstitution after alpha-beta-depleted transplantation in children. Germline CDR1 MNHEY, CDR2 SMNVEV (reference sequence). The CDR3 runs 14 residues. The ends were cut back, 5 bases at V and 6 bases at J, with 15 bases in the middle. During its preparation, the TCRbeta library received unique molecular identifiers. Using its own MiXCR run on the PCR reads, TCRdb lists one record per CDR3 protein. The sample lists 700,000 to 950,000 distinct CDR3 sequences; 15% to 20% were seen once. This clonotype was seen a handful of times. The sequence was collected from a male patient aged 10 to 17 who had a stem cell transplant for acute lymphoblastic leukemia, so the T cells may come from the graft donor. The sequenced sample was PBMCs, mostly from graft donor cells, obtained 360 days after TCRalphabeta/CD19-depleted stem cell transplant. V and J are TRBV27 and TRBJ2-3, with D maybe TRBD1 (6 bases). CDR3: CASSLGQIIDTQYF. CDR3 DNA sequence: TGTGCCAGCAGTCTAGGACAGATAATCGATACGCAGTATTTT.